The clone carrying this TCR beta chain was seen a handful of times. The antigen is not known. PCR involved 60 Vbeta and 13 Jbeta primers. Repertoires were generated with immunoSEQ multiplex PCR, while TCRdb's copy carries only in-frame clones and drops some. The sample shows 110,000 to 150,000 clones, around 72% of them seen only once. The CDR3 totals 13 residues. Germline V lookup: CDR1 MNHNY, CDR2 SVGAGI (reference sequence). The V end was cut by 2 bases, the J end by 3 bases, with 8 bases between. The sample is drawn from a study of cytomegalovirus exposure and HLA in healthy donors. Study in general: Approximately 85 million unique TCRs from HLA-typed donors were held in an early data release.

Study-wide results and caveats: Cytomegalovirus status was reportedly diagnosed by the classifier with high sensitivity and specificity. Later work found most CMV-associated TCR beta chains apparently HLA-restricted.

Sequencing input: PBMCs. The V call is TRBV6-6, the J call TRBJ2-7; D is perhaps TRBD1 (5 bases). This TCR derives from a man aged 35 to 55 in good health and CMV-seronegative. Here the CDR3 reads CASSYRQGYEQYF. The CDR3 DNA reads TGTGCCAGCAGTTACCGCCAGGGCTACGAGCAGTACTTC.